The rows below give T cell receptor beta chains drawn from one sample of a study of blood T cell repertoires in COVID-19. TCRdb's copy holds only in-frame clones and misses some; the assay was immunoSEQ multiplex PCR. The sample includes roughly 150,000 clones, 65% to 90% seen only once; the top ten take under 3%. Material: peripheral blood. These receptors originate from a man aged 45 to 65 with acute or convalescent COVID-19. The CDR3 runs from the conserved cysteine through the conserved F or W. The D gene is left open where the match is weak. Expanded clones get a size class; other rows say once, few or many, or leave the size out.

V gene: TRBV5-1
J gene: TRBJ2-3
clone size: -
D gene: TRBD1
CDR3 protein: CASSPWTGGVDTQYF
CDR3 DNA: TGCGCCAGCAGCCCCTGGACAGGGGGTGTGGATACGCAGTATTTT

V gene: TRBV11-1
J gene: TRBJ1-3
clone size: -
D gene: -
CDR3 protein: CASTNDQGNTIYF
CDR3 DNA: TGTGCCAGCACCAACGATCAGGGGAACACCATATATTTT

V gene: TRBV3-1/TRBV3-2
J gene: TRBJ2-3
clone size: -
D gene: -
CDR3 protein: CASSQGWGVGSTDTQYF
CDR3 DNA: TGTGCCAGCAGCCAAGGCTGGGGGGTTGGAAGCACAGATACGCAGTATTTT

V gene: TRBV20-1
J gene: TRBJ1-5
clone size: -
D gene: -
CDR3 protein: CSVGDQPQHF
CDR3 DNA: TGCAGTGTGGGCGATCAGCCCCAGCATTTT

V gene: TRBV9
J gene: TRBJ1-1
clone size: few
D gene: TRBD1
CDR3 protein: CASSVSGTEGTEAFF
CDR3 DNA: TGTGCCAGCAGCGTTTCCGGGACAGAAGGCACTGAAGCTTTCTTT

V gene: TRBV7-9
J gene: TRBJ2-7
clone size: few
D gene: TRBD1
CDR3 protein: CASSLEGTIGTGESNEQYF
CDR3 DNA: TGTGCCAGCAGCTTAGAGGGGACCATCGGGACAGGGGAATCCAACGAGCAGTACTTC

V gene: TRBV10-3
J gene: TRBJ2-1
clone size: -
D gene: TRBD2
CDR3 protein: CAISEDLAGAGYNEQFF
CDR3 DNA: TGTGCCATCAGTGAGGATCTAGCGGGAGCGGGCTACAATGAGCAGTTCTTC

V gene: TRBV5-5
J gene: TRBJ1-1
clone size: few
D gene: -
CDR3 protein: CASSLGSGMNTEAFF
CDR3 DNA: TGTGCCAGCAGCTTGGGGTCAGGGATGAACACTGAAGCTTTCTTT

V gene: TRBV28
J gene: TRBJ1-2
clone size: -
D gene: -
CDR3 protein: CASSPFGDGYTF
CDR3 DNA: TGTGCCAGCAGTCCCTTCGGGGATGGCTACACCTTC

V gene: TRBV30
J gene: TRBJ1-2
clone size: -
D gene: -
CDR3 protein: CAWSVRINSFNYGYTF
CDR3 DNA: TGTGCCTGGAGTGTAAGAATAAACAGCTTCAACTATGGCTACACCTTC

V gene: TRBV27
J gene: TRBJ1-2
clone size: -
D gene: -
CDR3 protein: CASSLTGRYGYTF
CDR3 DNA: TGTGCCAGCAGTTTAACAGGCCGGTATGGCTACACCTTC

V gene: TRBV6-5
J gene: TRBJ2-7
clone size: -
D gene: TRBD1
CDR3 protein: CASSSGQGDFEQYF
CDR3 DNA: TGTGCCAGCAGTTCGGGACAGGGGGATTTCGAGCAGTACTTC

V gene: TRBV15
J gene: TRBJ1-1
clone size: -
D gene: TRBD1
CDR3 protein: CATSRDRGQGATEAFF
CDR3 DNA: TGTGCCACCAGCAGAGATCGGGGACAGGGAGCCACTGAAGCTTTCTTT

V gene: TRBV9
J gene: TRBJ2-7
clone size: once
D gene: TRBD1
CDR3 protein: CASSSGTGSSEQYF
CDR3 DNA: TGTGCCAGCAGCTCCGGGACAGGGTCGAGCGAGCAGTACTTC

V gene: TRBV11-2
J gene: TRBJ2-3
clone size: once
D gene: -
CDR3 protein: CASSFEGEVDTQYF
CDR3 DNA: TGTGCCAGCAGCTTTGAGGGCGAGGTAGATACGCAGTATTTT

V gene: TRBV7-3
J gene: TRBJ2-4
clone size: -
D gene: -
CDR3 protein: CASSLDFKNIQYF
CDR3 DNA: TGTGCCAGCAGCTTGGACTTCAAAAACATTCAGTACTTC

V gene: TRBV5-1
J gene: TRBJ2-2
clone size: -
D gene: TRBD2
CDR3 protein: CASSATLSGGANTGELFF
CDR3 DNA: TGCGCCAGCAGTGCAACTCTTAGCGGGGGGGCGAACACCGGGGAGCTGTTTTTT

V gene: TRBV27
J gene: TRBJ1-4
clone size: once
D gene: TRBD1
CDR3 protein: CASSYGQGTVQLGEKLFF
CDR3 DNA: TGTGCCAGCAGTTATGGACAGGGGACGGTCCAACTAGGTGAAAAACTGTTTTTT

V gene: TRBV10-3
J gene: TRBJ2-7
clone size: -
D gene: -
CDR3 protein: CAISELSQGNNEQYF
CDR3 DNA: TGTGCCATCAGTGAGTTGAGTCAGGGGAACAACGAGCAGTACTTC

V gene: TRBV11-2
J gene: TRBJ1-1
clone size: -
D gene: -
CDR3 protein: CASSLQGGTEAFF
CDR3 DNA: TGTGCCAGCAGCTTACAGGGCGGCACTGAAGCTTTCTTT

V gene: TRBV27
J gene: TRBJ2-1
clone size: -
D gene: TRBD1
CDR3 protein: CASSFPGTGPGNEQFF
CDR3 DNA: TGTGCCAGCAGTTTCCCTGGGACAGGGCCGGGCAATGAGCAGTTCTTC

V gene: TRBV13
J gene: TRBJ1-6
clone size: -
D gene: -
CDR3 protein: CASSLSNPPLHF
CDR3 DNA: TGTGCCAGCAGCTTATCTAATCCACCCCTCCACTTT

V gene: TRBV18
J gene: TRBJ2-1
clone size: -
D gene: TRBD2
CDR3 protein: CASSQPGTSSPNEQFF
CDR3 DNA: TGTGCCAGCTCACAACCCGGGACTAGCTCCCCCAATGAGCAGTTCTTC

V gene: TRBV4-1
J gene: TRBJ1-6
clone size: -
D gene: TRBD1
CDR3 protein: CASSQERQGGAPLHF
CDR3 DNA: TGCGCCAGCAGCCAAGAAAGACAGGGAGGCGCACCCCTCCACTTT

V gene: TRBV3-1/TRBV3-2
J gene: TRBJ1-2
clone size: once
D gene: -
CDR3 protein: CASSQGPGNYGYTF
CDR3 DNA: TGTGCCAGCAGCCAAGGTCCAGGGAACTATGGCTACACCTTC

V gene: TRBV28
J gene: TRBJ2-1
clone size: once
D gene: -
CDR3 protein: CASSWAHYNEQFF
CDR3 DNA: TGTGCCAGCAGTTGGGCCCACTACAATGAGCAGTTCTTC

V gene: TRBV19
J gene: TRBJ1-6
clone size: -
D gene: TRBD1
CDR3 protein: CASRPGTENSPLHF
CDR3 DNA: TGTGCCAGTAGACCCGGGACAGAAAATTCACCCCTCCACTTT

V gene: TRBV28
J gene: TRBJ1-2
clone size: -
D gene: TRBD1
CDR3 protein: CASSPTRDRGVYTF
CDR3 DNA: TGTGCCAGCAGTCCCACTAGGGACAGGGGGGTCTACACCTTC

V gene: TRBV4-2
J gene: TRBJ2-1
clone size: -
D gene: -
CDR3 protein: CASSQGLDNEQFF
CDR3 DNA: TGTGCCAGCAGCCAAGGACTCGATAATGAGCAGTTCTTC

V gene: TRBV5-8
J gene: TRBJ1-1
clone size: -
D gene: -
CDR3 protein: CASSLSGGYDTEAFF
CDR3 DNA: TGTGCCAGCAGCTTGTCCGGGGGGTACGACACTGAAGCTTTCTTT

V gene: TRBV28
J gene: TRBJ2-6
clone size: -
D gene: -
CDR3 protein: CASRYHVRSGANVLTF
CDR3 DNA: TGTGCCAGCAGATACCATGTTCGGTCTGGGGCCAACGTCCTGACTTTC